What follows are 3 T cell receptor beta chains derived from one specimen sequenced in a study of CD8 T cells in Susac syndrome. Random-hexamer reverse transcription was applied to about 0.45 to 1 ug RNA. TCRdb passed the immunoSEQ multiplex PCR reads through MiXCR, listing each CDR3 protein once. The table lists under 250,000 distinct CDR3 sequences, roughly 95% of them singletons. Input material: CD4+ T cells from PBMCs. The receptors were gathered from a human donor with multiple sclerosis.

In DNA, the CDR3 is TGTGCCAGCAGTTTTCCCCCAGCGGAAGAGACCCAGTACTTC. It encodes CASSFPPAEETQYF. The chain carries TRBV12-3 or TRBV12-4 and TRBJ2-5; possible D gene TRBD2, 5 bases. Between the trimmed V and J ends, which lost 3 bases and 3 bases, there was a span of 11 bases. This CDR3 region has 14 residues.

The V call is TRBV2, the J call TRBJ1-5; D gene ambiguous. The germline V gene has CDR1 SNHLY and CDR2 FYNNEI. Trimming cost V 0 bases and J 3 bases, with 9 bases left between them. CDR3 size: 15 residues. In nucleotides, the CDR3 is TGTGCCAGCAGTGAAGCTTTGGGGATCAATCAGCCCCAGCATTTT. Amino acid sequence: CASSEALGINQPQHF.

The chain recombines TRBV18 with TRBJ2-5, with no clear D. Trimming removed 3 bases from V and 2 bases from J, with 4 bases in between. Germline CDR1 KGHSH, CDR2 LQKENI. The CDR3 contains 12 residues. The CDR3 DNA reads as TGTGCCAGCTCACCGGAACAAGAGACCCAGTACTTC. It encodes CASSPEQETQYF. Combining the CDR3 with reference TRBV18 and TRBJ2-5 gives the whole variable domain NAGVMQNPRHLVRRRGQEARLRCSPMKGHSHVYWYRQLPEEGLKFMVYLQKENIIDESGMPKERFSAEFPKEGPSILRIQQVVRGDSAAYFCASSPEQETQYFGPGTRLLVL.